A single sample gave rise to the 11 T cell receptor beta chains below, sequenced in a study of Ad26.COV2.S vaccination and SARS-CoV-2 variants. Method: immunoSEQ multiplex PCR; TCRdb's copy keeps in-frame clones and lacks some. The table records hundreds of thousands of clones, 86% of them present only once. Treatment defined: 15 to 20 received Ad26.COV2.S at low or high dose, single or two shots; roughly 5 received placebo; per-sample allocation not given. Specimen acquisition occurred on day 63 following the initial vaccine or placebo injection. Sequencing was performed on peripheral blood, taken in a trial of Ad26.COV2.S vaccine versus placebo. Source of these receptors: a person between 18 and 59 years old who received the Ad26.COV2.S COVID-19 vaccine or a placebo.

This chain links TRBV10-3 with TRBJ2-1, with a weak D call TRBD2 (5 bases). Germline-derived CDR1 and CDR2 are ENHRY and SYGVKD. V lost 2 bases, J lost 4 bases, and 18 bases lay in between. This CDR3 contains 17 residues. Written as DNA, the CDR3 is TGTGCCATCAGTGAGGGGCAGTCGCGGAGGCCATACAATGAGCAGTTCTTC. This codes for CAISEGQSRRPYNEQFF.

V is TRBV4-3 and J is TRBJ1-2; 7 bases are a match to TRBD1. There are 14 residues in the CDR3. Germline-derived CDR1 and CDR2 are LGHNA and YSLEER. J gave up 5 bases and V 3 bases, and 6 bases lay outside the gene matches. The CDR3 loop is CASSHLGTEYGYTF. DNA of the CDR3: TGCGCCAGCAGCCATCTCGGGACAGAGTATGGCTACACCTTC.

The rearrangement links TRBV9 to TRBJ1-3; 8 bases align to TRBD1. This CDR3 has 16 residues. V shed 0 bases and J 2 bases; nucleotides not matched to a gene: 4. Germline-derived CDR1 and CDR2 are SGDLS and YYNGEE. CDR3 coding DNA: TGTGCCAGCAGCGTAGGTGGACAGGGCACTGGAAACACCATATATTTT. This codes for CASSVGGQGTGNTIYF.

The chain has TRBV5-5 and TRBJ2-7; 9 bases fit TRBD2. The V gene's germline CDR1 is SGHKS and CDR2 YYEKEE (reference sequence). V was pared by 2 bases and J by 0 bases, with 0 bases of the junction left unmatched. CDR3 length: 14 amino acids. CDR3 sequence: CASSFSGGSYEQYF. In nucleotides, the CDR3 is TGTGCCAGCAGCTTTAGCGGGGGCTCCTACGAGCAGTACTTC.

The CDR3 coding sequence is TGCGCCAGCAGCCAGATGGGCAGGAACACTGAAGCTTTCTTT. It translates to CASSQMGRNTEAFF. This chain connects TRBV5-1 to TRBJ1-1, with D unresolved. The germline V gene encodes CDR1 SGHRS and CDR2 YFSETQ. The V and J ends lost 4 bases and 1 base respectively, with 11 bases between them. The CDR3 runs to 14 residues.

The chain couples TRBV2 to TRBJ1-1; 8 nucleotides agree with TRBD1. CDR3 length: 14 amino acids. CDR1 SNHLY and CDR2 FYNNEI come from the germline V gene. V lost 6 bases to trimming and J lost 2 bases; unmatched junction nucleotides: 5. This chain's CDR3 is CASRSGQGNTEAFF. Written as DNA, the CDR3 is TGTGCCAGCAGGTCAGGACAGGGCAACACTGAAGCTTTCTTT.

The V and J genes are TRBV5-1 and TRBJ2-7, with D tentatively TRBD1 (6 bases). This CDR3 spans 12 amino acids. Trimming cost V 4 bases and J 5 bases, with 10 bases left between them. CDR1 is SGHRS and CDR2 is YFSETQ in the germline V gene. DNA of the CDR3: TGCGCCAGCAGCGCCCAGGGGAACGAGCAGTACTTC. It is translated as CASSAQGNEQYF.

The chain is built from TRBV6-2 or TRBV6-3 and TRBJ1-2; D unclear. This CDR3 comprises 12 residues. V was clipped by 0 bases and J by 10 bases, with 9 bases between them. Per the germline V gene, CDR1 is MNHEY and CDR2 is SVGEGT. The CDR3: CASSYSIGNYTF. The CDR3 DNA is TGTGCCAGCAGTTACTCCATCGGGAACTACACCTTC.

This chain joins TRBV7-9 and TRBJ2-7, with 8 nucleotides matching TRBD1. V was pared by 5 bases and J by 5 bases, with 11 bases of the junction left unmatched. Per germline, CDR1 SEHNR and CDR2 FQNEAQ (reference sequence). The CDR3 spans 15 residues. CDR3 in amino acids: CASSPPSPTGDEQYF. The DNA for the CDR3 is TGTGCCAGCAGCCCCCCCTCCCCGACAGGGGACGAGCAGTACTTC.

This chain uses TRBV6-2 or TRBV6-3 with TRBJ1-5, with D tentatively TRBD1 (5 bases). The CDR3 has 12 residues. The V end was cut by 6 bases, the J end by 6 bases, with 9 bases between. The germline V gene has CDR1 MNHEY and CDR2 SVGEGT. The CDR3 coding sequence is TGTGCCAGCAGCCCAGGGTTTCAGCCCCAGCATTTT. Encoded protein: CASSPGFQPQHF.

This clone has a count of ten or more. The chain is built from TRBV5-4 and TRBJ2-7, with D uncertain. This CDR3 has 14 amino acids. Germline V CDR1 and CDR2: SGHNT, YYREEE (reference sequence). Deletions cut 0 bases from V and 6 bases from J, with 13 bases between. DNA of the CDR3: TGTGCCAGCAGCTTGGACTTCGTAACCCCCGAGCAGTACTTC. This gives the protein CASSLDFVTPEQYF.